Following are 18 T cell receptor beta chains from one sample sequenced in a study of technical replicates of blood from several donors. Generated by immunoSEQ multiplex PCR, the TCRdb table keeps only in-frame clones and is missing some. The top ten hold over 5.5% of the sample, which has 50,000 to 55,000 clones, roughly 84% seen once. The sequencing sample was made of PBMCs. The receptor set was obtained from a human donor in good health. Some clones in this sample may be carry-over from other donors' samples.

V is TRBV4-2 and J is TRBJ2-7; unclear D gene. The germline V gene encodes CDR1 LGHNA and CDR2 YNFKEQ. V lost 4 bases and J 3 bases, leaving 10 bases between the germline ends. This CDR3 is 13 amino acids long. The CDR3 coding sequence is TGTGCCAGCAGCCCTACAGAATTCTACGAGCAGTACTTC. This gives the protein CASSPTEFYEQYF.

The chain uses TRBV7-2 and TRBJ2-3; 7 bases are a match to TRBD1. Looked up from germline, CDR1 is SGHTA and CDR2 is FQGNSA. This CDR3 is built from 16 residues. V dropped 3 bases and J dropped 9; count of bases not matched to a gene: 15. Written as DNA, the CDR3 is TGTGCCAGCAGCTTCGGGGTCGGATCATCCAGGGGGACGCAGTATTTT. It translates to CASSFGVGSSRGTQYF.

The chain combines TRBV5-8 with TRBJ1-1, with D uncertain. There are 14 residues in the CDR3. V lost 4 bases and J 4 bases, leaving 14 bases between the germline ends. Germline assignment: CDR1 SGHTS and CDR2 YDEGEE. CDR3 nucleotide sequence: TGTGCCAGCAGCCTACTTCCCCGGGGCACTGAAGCTTTCTTT. Protein: CASSLLPRGTEAFF.

The genes are TRBV29-1 and TRBJ2-1; D might be TRBD2 (5 bases). Trimming removed 3 bases at V and 5 bases at J, with 11 bases between. The CDR3 is 13 amino acids. CDR1 SQVTM and CDR2 ANQGSEA come from the germline V gene. CDR3 coding DNA: TGCAGCGTTGAGGAGGCTATACACAATGAGCAGTTCTTC. As protein: CSVEEAIHNEQFF.

The rearrangement joins TRBV7-9 to TRBJ2-7; TRBD2 agrees at 8 bases. Looked up from germline, CDR1 is SEHNR and CDR2 is FQNEAQ (reference sequence). This CDR3 is 14 amino acids long. Trimming at V came to 2 bases and at J to 2 bases, leaving 2 bases not matched to a gene. The CDR3 sequence: CASSLRGGAYEQYF. For the CDR3, the DNA is TGTGCCAGCAGCTTACGGGGGGGGGCCTACGAGCAGTACTTC.

CDR3 coding DNA: TGTGCCAGCAGCTTAGCGCTACGGAGCGGCACAGATACGCAGTATTTT. Amino acid sequence: CASSLALRSGTDTQYF. V gene TRBV7-9 combines with J gene TRBJ2-3; D is uncertain. Trimming cost V 0 bases and J 1 base, with 11 bases left between them. This CDR3 has 16 residues. Germline V gene data show CDR1 as SEHNR and CDR2 as FQNEAQ (reference sequence).

This clone came up once. This chain links TRBV7-9 with TRBJ2-5; D possibly corresponds to TRBD1 (6 bases). CDR3 length equals 13 residues. Between the trimmed V and J ends, which lost 5 bases and 5 bases, there was a span of 12 bases. Germline lookup yields CDR1 SEHNR and CDR2 FQNEAQ (reference sequence). The CDR3 nucleotides read TGTGCCAGCAGCGGGATGGACAGTGAGACCCAGTACTTC. This translates into CASSGMDSETQYF.

This clone was observed a few times. This chain links TRBV7-8 with TRBJ1-1; D unclear. Germline CDR1 is SGHVS and CDR2 is FQNEAQ. Trimming cost V 6 bases and J 1 base, with 6 bases left between them. The CDR3 consists of 12 residues. CDR3 sequence (DNA): TGTGCCAGCAGGGAGGGGAACACTGAAGCTTTCTTT. It yields the protein CASREGNTEAFF.

This chain joins TRBV19 and TRBJ1-2; 7 positions match TRBD1. Germline CDR1 is LNHDA and CDR2 is SQIVND (reference sequence). CDR3 length equals 16 residues. V lost 4 bases and J lost 4; bases outside the gene matches: 12. The CDR3 DNA reads as TGTGCCAGTAGTAGGGGACACCAGGGGGTCAGCTATGGCTACACCTTC. Translating it yields CASSRGHQGVSYGYTF.

The table lists this clone with a count of one. This chain joins TRBV27 and TRBJ2-7; 7 nucleotides match TRBD2. The trim removed 3 bases at V and 1 base at J, leaving 0 bases unmatched. This CDR3 comprises 13 residues. CDR1 MNHEY and CDR2 SMNVEV come from the germline V gene (reference sequence). The CDR3 nucleotides read TGTGCCAGCAGTTTGGGACTATCCTACGAGCAGTACTTC. Translating gives CASSLGLSYEQYF.

This clone has a single count. This chain joins TRBV7-2 and TRBJ2-1, with D perhaps matching TRBD1 (6 bases). There are 13 residues in the CDR3. The V gene's germline CDR1 is SGHTA and CDR2 FQGNSA. V was pared by 4 bases and J by 10 bases, with 14 bases between. The CDR3 DNA follows: TGTGCCAGCAGCTACTCCGGGACACCGGAGCAGTTCTTC. It is translated as CASSYSGTPEQFF.

The V gene is TRBV4-3, the J gene TRBJ1-6; TRBD1 matches 7 bases. The trim removed 1 base at V and 13 bases at J, leaving 10 bases unmatched. CDR3 length equals 15 residues. The V gene's germline CDR1 is LGHNA and CDR2 YSLEER. The CDR3 nucleotides are TGCGCCAGCAGCCAAGTGGCGACAGGGCAAAATCCCCTCCACTTT. This translates into CASSQVATGQNPLHF.

The chain links TRBV2 to TRBJ2-7; D unresolved. Trimming shortened V by 2 bases and J by 5 bases, and 13 bases separated the two germline ends. Germline CDR1 is SNHLY and CDR2 is FYNNEI. The CDR3 has 14 amino acids. The CDR3 sequence: CASSELRVLDEQYF. The CDR3 DNA follows: TGTGCCAGCAGTGAACTACGGGTTTTGGACGAGCAGTACTTC.

The rearrangement joins TRBV18 to TRBJ1-2; maybe TRBD1 (5 bases). The CDR3 runs to 13 residues. Germline CDR1 is KGHSH and CDR2 is LQKENI. The V end lost 1 base, the J end lost 8 bases, and 11 bases lay between the germline ends. CDR3 coding DNA: TGTGCCAGCTCACCACTTCAGGAGGGGGGCTACACCTTC. As protein: CASSPLQEGGYTF.

The chain combines TRBV7-6 with TRBJ2-1, with 7 bases aligning to TRBD2. Per germline, CDR1 SGHVS and CDR2 FNYEAQ. V shed 5 bases and J 4 bases; nucleotides not matched to a gene: 11. The CDR3 is 16 amino acids. CDR3 amino acids: CASSRVSGRAYNEQFF. The CDR3 bases are TGTGCCAGCAGCCGAGTATCGGGGAGGGCGTACAATGAGCAGTTCTTC.

This CDR3 is CASRSGRESTDTQYF. The CDR3 bases are TGTGCCAGCAGATCCGGGCGGGAGAGCACAGATACGCAGTATTTT. This chain links TRBV11-2 with TRBJ2-3, with 7 bases identical to TRBD2. V lost 6 bases, J lost 0 bases, and 6 bases stayed unmatched. The CDR3 consists of 15 residues. CDR1 and CDR2 (germline): SGHAT, FQNNGV. Using reference TRBV11-2 and TRBJ2-3 for the parts outside the CDR3, the full variable domain is EAGVAQSPRYKIIEKRQSVAFWCNPISGHATLYWYQQILGQGPKLLIQFQNNGVVDDSQLPKDRFSAERLKGVDSTLKIQPAKLEDSAVYLCASRSGRESTDTQYFGPGTRLTVL.

The gene calls are TRBV7-3 and TRBJ2-1; 7 bases match TRBD2. The V and J ends lost 5 bases and 3 bases, in that order; junction bases with no gene match: 10. The V gene's germline CDR1 is SGHTA and CDR2 FQGTGA. The CDR3 contains 16 residues. The CDR3 sequence is CASSTAGGGNYNEQFF. The CDR3 region has the DNA TGTGCCAGCAGCACCGCCGGCGGGGGAAACTACAATGAGCAGTTCTTC. The full variable domain, with the rest looked up from reference TRBV7-3 and TRBJ2-1, is GAGVSQTPSNKVTEKGKYVELRCDPISGHTALYWYRQSLGQGPEFLIYFQGTGAADDSGLPNDRFFAVRPEGSVSTLKIQRTERGDSAVYLCASSTAGGGNYNEQFFGPGTRLTVL.

In DNA form, the CDR3 reads TGTGCCAGTAGTGTCTCCAGGGGGGCTGGCAATCAGCCCCAGCATTTT. It codes for CASSVSRGAGNQPQHF. The chain carries TRBV19 and TRBJ1-5; 7 nucleotides line up with TRBD1. The CDR3 length is 16 residues. In germline, CDR1 is LNHDA, CDR2 SQIVND (reference sequence). J was trimmed by 2 bases and V by 5 bases; bases with no gene match: 9.